The sequence of this T cell receptor beta chain was determined in a study of T cell responses to AZD1222 COVID-19 vaccine. The CDR3 length is 14 residues. Germline lookup yields CDR1 SNHLY and CDR2 FYNNEI. V lost 1 base and J lost 4, with 10 bases in between. TCRdb's table, derived via immunoSEQ multiplex PCR, lists solely in-frame clones and lacks some. The sample lists approximately 92,000 clones, approximately 90% seen once, with 6.5% to 8.5% in the top ten. V gene TRBV2 combines with J gene TRBJ1-2; D possibly corresponds to TRBD1 (6 bases). The sample here was peripheral blood, taken on day 0 of AZD1222 vaccination. The clonotype comes from an adult in good health. This CDR3 reads CASSEEGGGYGYTF. The CDR3 coding sequence is TGTGCCAGCAGTGAAGAGGGGGGCGGCTATGGCTACACCTTC. Combining the CDR3 with reference TRBV2 and TRBJ1-2 gives the whole variable domain EPEVTQTPSHQVTQMGQEVILRCVPISNHLYFYWYRQILGQKVEFLVSFYNNEISEKSEIFDDQFSVERPDGSNFTLKIRSTKLEDSAMYFCASSEEGGGYGYTFGSGTRLTVV.